This is a list of T cell receptor beta chains from one sample in a study of regulatory T cells in long-lasting Graves disease. Via MiXCR, TCRdb re-called the multiplex PCR reads, giving one row per CDR3 protein. The sample includes roughly 490,000 distinct CDR3 sequences, around a fifth of them seen just once. The specimen was peripheral blood mononuclear cells (PBMCs), collected when the disease was refractory, from a patient treated with antithyroid drugs. The receptors were sampled from a female donor with Graves disease. Both conserved end residues are part of each CDR3. A D gene is named only where the DNA matches it firmly. Expanded clones are given a class, and other clones once, few, many or no size at all.

size	D	J	V	CDR3	DNA
few	TRBD1	TRBJ1-3	TRBV7-2	CASSFQWDSPGNTIYF	TGTGCCAGCAGCTTTCAGTGGGACAGCCCTGGAAACACCATATATTTT
many	NA	TRBJ2-2	TRBV12-3/TRBV12-4	CASSFGGPQWGGELFF	TGTGCCAGCAGTTTTGGGGGGCCGCAGTGGGGCGGGGAGCTGTTTTTT
many	NA	TRBJ1-1	TRBV19	CASSTRRESTNTEAFF	TGTGCCAGTAGTACCAGAAGGGAGAGCACGAACACTGAAGCTTTCTTT
NA	NA	TRBJ1-3	TRBV7-2	CASSLVAEAGNTIYF	TGTGCCAGCAGCTTAGTGGCCGAGGCTGGAAACACCATATATTTT
many	NA	TRBJ2-5	TRBV28	CASSRMRADPGETQYF	TGTGCCAGCAGTAGAATGAGGGCGGACCCGGGGGAGACCCAGTACTTC
few	NA	TRBJ2-5	TRBV7-3	CASSGGYGETQYF	TGTGCCAGCAGCGGCGGGTATGGAGAGACCCAGTACTTC
many	TRBD1	TRBJ1-2	TRBV10-3	CATQIASTQGEDGYTF	TGTGCCACCCAAATTGCCTCTACTCAGGGGGAGGATGGCTACACCTTC
many	NA	TRBJ2-5	TRBV7-2	CASSQQRGVLKETQYF	TGTGCCAGCAGCCAACAGAGGGGGGTCCTTAAAGAGACCCAGTACTTC
NA	NA	TRBJ2-5	TRBV9	CASTESVKEQETQYF	TGTGCCAGCACAGAATCTGTAAAGGAACAAGAGACCCAGTACTTC
few	NA	TRBJ1-2	TRBV3-1	CASSQVAVDGYTF	TGTGCCAGCAGCCAAGTGGCAGTTGATGGCTACACCTTC
many	NA	TRBJ1-1	TRBV29-1	CSVEGSANTEAFF	TGCAGCGTTGAGGGCTCAGCGAACACTGAAGCTTTCTTT
many	NA	TRBJ1-2	TRBV27	CASSGEGPYGYTF	TGTGCCAGTTCAGGGGAGGGGCCATATGGCTACACCTTC
NA	NA	TRBJ1-5	TRBV10-3	CAISESLKAGKKQPQHF	TGTGCCATCAGTGAGTCACTAAAAGCAGGGAAGAAACAGCCCCAGCATTTT
many	TRBD1	TRBJ2-5	TRBV11-3	CASSPRTGEISRETQYF	TGTGCCAGCAGCCCCCGGACAGGGGAGATCTCGAGGGAGACCCAGTACTTC
many	NA	TRBJ1-2	TRBV14	CASSQVGIGGYTF	TGTGCCAGCAGCCAAGTTGGAATAGGTGGCTACACCTTC
few	NA	TRBJ2-7	TRBV20-1	CSAMKWSSYEQYF	TGCAGTGCTATGAAGTGGAGCTCCTACGAGCAGTACTTC
many	NA	TRBJ2-7	TRBV28	CASSHTGLANYEQYF	TGTGCCAGCAGTCATACAGGGTTGGCAAACTACGAGCAGTACTTC
many	NA	TRBJ2-7	TRBV7-2	CASSYTPQYEQYF	TGTGCCAGCAGCTACACCCCCCAGTACGAGCAGTACTTC
many	TRBD2	TRBJ2-4	TRBV29-1	CSVGLAGNIQYF	TGCAGCGTTGGACTAGCGGGGAACATTCAGTACTTC
few	NA	TRBJ1-6	TRBV5-4	CASSLNARLDNSPLHF	TGTGCCAGCAGCTTGAACGCCCGTTTGGATAATTCACCCCTCCACTTT
many	NA	TRBJ1-2	TRBV27	CASSESRGGETF	TGTGCCAGCAGCGAATCAAGGGGGGGTGAGACCTTC
few	TRBD2	TRBJ2-4	TRBV6-1	CASSPGGGKNIQYF	TGTGCCAGCAGTCCGGGGGGGGGCAAAAACATTCAGTACTTC
NA	NA	TRBJ2-7	TRBV29-1	CSVQDSYEQYF	TGCAGCGTTCAGGACAGCTACGAGCAGTACTTC
few	NA	TRBJ1-5	TRBV6-5	CASSYSLSSNQPQHF	TGTGCCAGCAGTTACTCGTTGTCGAGCAATCAGCCCCAGCATTTT
NA	TRBD2	TRBJ2-7	TRBV7-9	CASRLAGGLEQYF	TGTGCCAGCAGGTTGGCGGGAGGGCTCGAGCAGTACTTC
many	NA	TRBJ2-7	TRBV20-1	CSARVVDSGTYEQYF	TGCAGTGCTAGGGTCGTCGATAGCGGAACCTACGAGCAGTACTTC
NA	NA	TRBJ2-5	TRBV29-1	CSVDGSQETQYF	TGCAGCGTTGATGGCAGCCAAGAGACCCAGTACTTC
NA	NA	TRBJ2-7	TRBV3-1	CASSQGQTYEQYF	TGTGCCAGCAGCCAAGGCCAGACCTACGAGCAGTACTTC
many	TRBD1	TRBJ2-7	TRBV5-1	CASSLAFQTGQSEQYF	TGCGCCAGCAGCTTGGCCTTCCAGACAGGGCAGAGCGAGCAGTACTTC
few	NA	TRBJ1-2	TRBV15	CATSREFLRYGYTF	TGTGCCACCAGCAGAGAGTTCCTGAGGTATGGCTACACCTTC
NA	NA	TRBJ1-1	TRBV20-1	CSARSWTGKGTEAFF	TGCAGTGCTAGATCCTGGACGGGAAAGGGCACTGAAGCTTTCTTT
many	NA	TRBJ2-5	TRBV7-8	CASSLALARQETQYF	TGTGCCAGCAGCTTAGCGCTCGCAAGACAAGAGACCCAGTACTTC
NA	TRBD2	TRBJ2-7	TRBV7-8	CASSMGQTLAGLYEQYF	TGTGCCAGCAGCATGGGACAGACCCTAGCGGGGTTATACGAGCAGTACTTC
many	TRBD1	TRBJ1-2	TRBV3-1	CASRPRGFDGYTF	TGTGCCAGCAGGCCCAGGGGGTTTGATGGCTACACCTTC
NA	NA	TRBJ1-2	TRBV7-2	CASSATGTAYGYTF	TGTGCCAGCAGCGCAACCGGGACCGCATATGGCTACACCTTC